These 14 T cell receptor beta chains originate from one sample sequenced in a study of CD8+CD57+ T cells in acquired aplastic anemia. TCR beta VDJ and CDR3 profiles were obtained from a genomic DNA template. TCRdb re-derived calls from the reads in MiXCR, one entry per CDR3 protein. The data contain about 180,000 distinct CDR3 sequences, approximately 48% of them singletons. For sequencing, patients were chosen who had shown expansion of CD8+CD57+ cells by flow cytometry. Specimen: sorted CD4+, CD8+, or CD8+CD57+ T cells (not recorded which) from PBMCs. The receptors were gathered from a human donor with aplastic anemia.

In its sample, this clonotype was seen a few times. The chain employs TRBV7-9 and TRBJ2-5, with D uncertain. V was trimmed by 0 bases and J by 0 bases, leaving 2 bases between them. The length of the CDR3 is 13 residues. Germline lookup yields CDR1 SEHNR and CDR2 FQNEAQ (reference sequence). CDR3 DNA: TGTGCCAGCAGCTTAGCGAACCAAGAGACCCAGTACTTC. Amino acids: CASSLANQETQYF.

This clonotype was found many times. The CDR3 is CASRTVTTYEQYF. The CDR3 DNA follows: TGTGCCAGCAGGACAGTGACTACGTACGAGCAGTACTTC. This chain joins TRBV28 and TRBJ2-7; D may be TRBD1 or TRBD2 (5 bases each). Trimming shortened V by 6 bases and J by 4 bases, and 13 bases separated the two germline ends. The germline gives CDR1 MDHEN, CDR2 SYDVKM. The CDR3 spans 13 residues.

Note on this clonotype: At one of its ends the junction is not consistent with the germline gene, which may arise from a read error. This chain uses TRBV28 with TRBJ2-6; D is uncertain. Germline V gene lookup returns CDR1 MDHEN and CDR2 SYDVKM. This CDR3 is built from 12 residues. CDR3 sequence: CAGSSGANVLTF. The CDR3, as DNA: TGTGCCGGCAGCTCTGGGGCCAACGTCCTGACTTTC.

CDR3 loop: CASSQIQGTDTQYF. The CDR3 bases are TGTGCCAGCAGCCAAATACAGGGCACAGATACGCAGTATTTT. The rearrangement uses TRBV7-2 and TRBJ2-3; D is possibly TRBD1 (5 bases). Trimming removed 5 bases from V and 1 base from J, with 10 bases in between. The CDR3 covers 14 residues. The V gene's germline CDR1 is SGHTA and CDR2 FQGNSA. The full variable domain, in which reference TRBV7-2 and TRBJ2-3 provide the parts outside the CDR3, is GAGVSQSPSNKVTEKGKDVELRCDPISGHTALYWYRQSLGQGLEFLIYFQGNSAPDKSGLPSDRFSAERTGGSVSTLTIQRTQQEDSAVYLCASSQIQGTDTQYFGPGTRLTVL.

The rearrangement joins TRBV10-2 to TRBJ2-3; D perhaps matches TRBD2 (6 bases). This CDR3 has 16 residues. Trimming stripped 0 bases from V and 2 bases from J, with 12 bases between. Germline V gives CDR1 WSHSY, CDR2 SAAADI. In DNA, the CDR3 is TGCGCCAGCAGTGAGTCGAAGGGACTCAACACAGATACGCAGTATTTT. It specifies CASSESKGLNTDTQYF.

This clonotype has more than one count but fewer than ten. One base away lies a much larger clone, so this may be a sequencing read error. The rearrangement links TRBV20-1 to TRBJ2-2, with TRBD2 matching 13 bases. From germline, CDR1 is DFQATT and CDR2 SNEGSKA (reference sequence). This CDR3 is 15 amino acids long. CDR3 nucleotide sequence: TGCAGTGCTCAGGGACTAGCGGGACACACCGGGGGGCTGTTTTTT. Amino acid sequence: CSAQGLAGHTGGLFF.

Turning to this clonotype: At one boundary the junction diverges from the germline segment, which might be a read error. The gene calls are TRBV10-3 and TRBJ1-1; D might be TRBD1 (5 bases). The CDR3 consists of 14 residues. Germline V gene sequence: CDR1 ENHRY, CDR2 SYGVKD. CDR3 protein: CAISERGPNTEAFF. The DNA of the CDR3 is TGTGCCATTAGTGAGCGGGGACCGAACACTGAAGCTTTCTTT.

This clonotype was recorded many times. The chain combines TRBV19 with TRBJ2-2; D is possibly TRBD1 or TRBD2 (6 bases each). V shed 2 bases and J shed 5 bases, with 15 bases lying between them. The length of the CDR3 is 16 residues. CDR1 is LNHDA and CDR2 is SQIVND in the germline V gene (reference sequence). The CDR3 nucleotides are TGTGCCAGTAGTATAAATTGGGGGGCGGTGACCGGGGAGCTGTTTTTT. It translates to CASSINWGAVTGELFF.

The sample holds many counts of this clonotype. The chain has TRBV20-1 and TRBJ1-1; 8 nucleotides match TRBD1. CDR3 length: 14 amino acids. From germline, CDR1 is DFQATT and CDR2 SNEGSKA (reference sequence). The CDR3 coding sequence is TGCAGCCCAGGGGGCCGGGGTGTAAGGACTGAAGCTTTCTTT. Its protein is CSPGGRGVRTEAFF.

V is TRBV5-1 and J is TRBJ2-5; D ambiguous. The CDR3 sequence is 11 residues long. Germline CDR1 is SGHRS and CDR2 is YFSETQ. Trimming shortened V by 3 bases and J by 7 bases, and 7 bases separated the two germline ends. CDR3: CASSSTGTQYF. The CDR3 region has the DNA TGCGCCAGCAGCTCCACCGGGACCCAGTACTTC.

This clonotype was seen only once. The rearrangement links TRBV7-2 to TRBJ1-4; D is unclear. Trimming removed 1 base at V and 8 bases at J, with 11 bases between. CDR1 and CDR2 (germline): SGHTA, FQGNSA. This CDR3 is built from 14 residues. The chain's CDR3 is CASSLGSVDEKLFF. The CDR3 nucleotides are TGTGCCAGCAGCTTAGGCTCGGTTGACGAAAAACTGTTTTTT.

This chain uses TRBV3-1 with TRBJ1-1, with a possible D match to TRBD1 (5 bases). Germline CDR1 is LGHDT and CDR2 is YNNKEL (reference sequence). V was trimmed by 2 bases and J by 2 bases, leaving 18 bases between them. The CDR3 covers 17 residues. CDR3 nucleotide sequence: TGTGCCAGCAGCCAAAGTGCGGGGTACAGGTCAAACACTGAAGCTTTCTTT. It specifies CASSQSAGYRSNTEAFF.

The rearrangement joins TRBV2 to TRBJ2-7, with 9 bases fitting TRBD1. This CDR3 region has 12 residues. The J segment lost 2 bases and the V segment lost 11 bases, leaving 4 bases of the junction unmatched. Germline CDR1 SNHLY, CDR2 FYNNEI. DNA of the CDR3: TGTGCCGGGGGACAGGGCGCCTACGAGCAGTACTTC. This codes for CAGGQGAYEQYF.

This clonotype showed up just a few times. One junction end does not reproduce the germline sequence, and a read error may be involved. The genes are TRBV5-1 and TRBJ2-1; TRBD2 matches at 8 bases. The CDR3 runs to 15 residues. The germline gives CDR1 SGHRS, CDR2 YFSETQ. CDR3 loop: CVSKKLRGGEGEQFF. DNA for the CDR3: TGCGTCAGCAAGAAGCTCCGGGGGGGCGAGGGAGAGCAGTTCTTC. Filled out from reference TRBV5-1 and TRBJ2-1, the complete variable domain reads KAGVTQTPRYLIKTRGQQVTLSCSPISGHRSVSWYQQTPGQGLQFLFEYFSETQRNKGNFPGRFSGRQFSNSRSEMNVSTLELGDSALYLCVSKKLRGGEGEQFFGPGTRLTVL.